This TCR beta chain derives from a study of blood T cell repertoires in COVID-19. About the research overall: Donors in the United States, Italy and Spain gave samples during acute or convalescent COVID-19. From T cells, B-cell-depleted T cells, or PBMCs came the material, which was cDNA or gDNA.

CDR3 length: 14 amino acids. Trimming removed 3 bases from V and 7 bases from J, with 10 bases in between. Germline CDR1 and CDR2: SEHNR and FQNEAQ (reference sequence). How the authors handled the data: Reference gene primer amplification gave nucleated cell count estimates. TCRdb's copy holds only in-frame clones and misses some; the assay was immunoSEQ multiplex PCR. Clone size and the V and J calls come from that table; the DNA yielded D and trimming. The sample lists some 180,000 clones; roughly 91% were seen once. The specimen sequenced was peripheral blood. The TCR sequence derives from a man aged 40-49 years with active or convalescent COVID-19. The chain has TRBV7-9 and TRBJ1-6; D might be TRBD1 (6 bases). Written as DNA, the CDR3 is TGTGCCAGCAGCTTTAGACAGGAGAATTCACCCCTCCACTTT. It is translated as CASSFRQENSPLHF.